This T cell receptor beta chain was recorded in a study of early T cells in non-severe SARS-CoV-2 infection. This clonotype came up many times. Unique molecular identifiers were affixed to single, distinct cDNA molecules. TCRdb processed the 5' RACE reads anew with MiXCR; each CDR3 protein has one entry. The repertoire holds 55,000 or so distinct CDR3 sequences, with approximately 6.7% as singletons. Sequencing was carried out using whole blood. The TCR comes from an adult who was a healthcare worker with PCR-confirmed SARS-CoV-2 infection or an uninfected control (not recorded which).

The CDR3 region is CASRAVNTEAFF. In nucleotides, the CDR3 is TGTGCCAGCAGGGCGGTGAACACTGAAGCTTTCTTT. The gene calls are TRBV25-1 and TRBJ1-1; D is undetermined. Germline CDR1 is MGHDK and CDR2 is SYGVNS. The CDR3 consists of 12 residues. Trimming took 6 bases from V and 0 from J, leaving 5 bases between them.